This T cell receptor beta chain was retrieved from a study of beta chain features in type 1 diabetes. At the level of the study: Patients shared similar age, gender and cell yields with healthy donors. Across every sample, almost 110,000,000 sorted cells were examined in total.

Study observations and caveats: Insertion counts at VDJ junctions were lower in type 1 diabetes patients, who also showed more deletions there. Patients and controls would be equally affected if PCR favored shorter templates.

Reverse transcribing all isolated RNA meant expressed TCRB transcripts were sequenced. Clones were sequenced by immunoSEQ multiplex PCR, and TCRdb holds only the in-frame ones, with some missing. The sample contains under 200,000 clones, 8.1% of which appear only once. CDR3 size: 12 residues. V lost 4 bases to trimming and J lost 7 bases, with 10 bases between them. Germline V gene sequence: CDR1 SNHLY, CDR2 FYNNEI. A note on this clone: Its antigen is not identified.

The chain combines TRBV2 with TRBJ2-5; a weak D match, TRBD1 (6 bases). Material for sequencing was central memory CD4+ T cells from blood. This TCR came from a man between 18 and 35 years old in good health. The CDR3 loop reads CASSVQDRTQYF. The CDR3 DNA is TGTGCCAGCAGTGTGCAGGACAGGACCCAGTACTTC.